The 26 T cell receptor beta chains presented below share a single source sample, sequenced in a study of cytomegalovirus exposure and HLA in healthy donors. In the PCR, 60 Vbeta and 13 Jbeta primers were used. The table came from immunoSEQ multiplex PCR; TCRdb's copy has only in-frame clones and leaves some out. The top ten hold approximately 4.5% of the sample, which has 100,000 to 140,000 clones, 70% to 85% seen once. Sequenced input: PBMCs. These receptors were collected from a male donor in good health and CMV-seronegative.

The chain carries TRBV6-6 and TRBJ2-3; 7 nucleotides line up with TRBD1. The CDR3 length is 16 residues. Germline trimming cut 7 bases from V and 8 bases from J; bases unmatched to any gene: 18. Germline CDR1 reads MNHNY; CDR2 reads SVGAGI (reference sequence). The CDR3 sequence is CASTSTGTQRVGTQYF. In nucleotides, the CDR3 is TGTGCCAGCACCTCGACAGGGACACAAAGAGTGGGTACGCAGTATTTT.

CDR3 sequence: CASSYALSTEAFF. The CDR3, as DNA: TGTGCCAGCAGTTACGCGTTAAGCACTGAAGCTTTCTTT. The chain links TRBV6-5 to TRBJ1-1; D remains ambiguous. Between the trimmed V and J ends, which lost 2 bases and 4 bases, there was a span of 8 bases. CDR3 length: 13 amino acids. The germline CDR1 and CDR2 sequences are MNHEY and SVGAGI.

Notes on this clone: The junction does not match germline at one end; this may be a read error. This rearrangement joins TRBV7-8 to TRBJ2-2; possibly TRBD2 for D (6 bases). Germline V CDR1 and CDR2: SGHVS, FQNEAQ. CDR3 size: 15 residues. The CDR3 region has the DNA TGTGCCAGCAAACGAGATCCCTTGAACACCGGGGGGCTGTTTTTT. Amino acids: CASKRDPLNTGGLFF.

J is TRBJ2-3 and V is TRBV5-8; 9 nucleotides agree with TRBD2. J gave up 8 bases and V 0 bases, and 13 bases lay outside the gene matches. This CDR3 spans 17 amino acids. Germline V gene sequence: CDR1 SGHTS, CDR2 YDEGEE. Here the CDR3 DNA reads TGTGCCAGCAGCTTGGCCAGCGGACTAGCGCGACCCGGTACGCAGTATTTT. This translates into CASSLASGLARPGTQYF.

The chain joins TRBV28 to TRBJ2-5, with unresolved D. The germline V gene encodes CDR1 MDHEN and CDR2 SYDVKM. The V gene lost 3 bases and the J gene lost 5 bases, with 10 bases spanning the gap. The CDR3 length is 13 residues. The DNA of the CDR3 is TGTGCCAGCAGTTTTCAGCGAGCGGAGACCCAGTACTTC. Translating gives CASSFQRAETQYF.

The chain uses TRBV10-1 and TRBJ2-3, with D possibly TRBD2 on 7 matching bases. V was cut by 7 bases and J by 8 bases, with 13 bases left in between. Germline CDR1 is WNHNN and CDR2 is SYGVQD (reference sequence). CDR3 length equals 12 residues. The CDR3 nucleotides read TGCGCCAGCAAGGGGGGGTCTGCTACGCAGTATTTT. This gives the protein CASKGGSATQYF.

The gene calls are TRBV5-4 and TRBJ2-3, with D possibly TRBD2 on 6 matching bases. There are 14 residues in the CDR3. Trimming shortened V by 5 bases and J by 4 bases, and 14 bases separated the two germline ends. Germline V gives CDR1 SGHNT, CDR2 YYREEE (reference sequence). Here the CDR3 reads CASRLGTGSDTQYF. In DNA form, the CDR3 reads TGTGCCAGCAGACTTGGGACTGGATCAGATACGCAGTATTTT.

The chain links TRBV14 to TRBJ2-7; 8 bases are a match to TRBD2. Germline loops: CDR1 SGHDN, CDR2 FVKESK. The V segment lost 0 bases and the J segment 4 bases; nucleotides outside the gene matches: 5. This CDR3 region has 15 residues. DNA for the CDR3: TGTGCCAGCAGCCAAGAAGGAGCGGGAGAATACGAGCAGTACTTC. Its translation: CASSQEGAGEYEQYF.

The V call is TRBV6-5, the J call TRBJ2-1, with D maybe TRBD2 (5 bases). V lost 1 base, J lost 5 bases, and 12 bases lay in between. The CDR3 contains 15 residues. Germline-derived CDR1 and CDR2 are MNHEY and SVGAGI. This CDR3 reads CASSYLDGVNNEQFF. DNA for the CDR3: TGTGCCAGCAGTTACTTAGACGGGGTAAACAATGAGCAGTTCTTC.

Comments on this clone: The junction shows a germline mismatch at one end, possibly a read error. The chain joins TRBV9 to TRBJ2-1; 7 bases map to TRBD2. This CDR3 is 16 amino acids long. CDR1 is SGDLS, CDR2 YYNGEE, per germline. This CDR3 is CASSPRGLYSNNEQFF. The CDR3 region has the DNA TGTGCCAGCAGCCCTAGGGGACTATACTCCAACAATGAGCAGTTCTTC.

The chain recombines TRBV10-3 with TRBJ1-2; D not certain. V was trimmed by 2 bases and J by 4 bases, leaving 14 bases between them. The germline V gene encodes CDR1 ENHRY and CDR2 SYGVKD. The CDR3 runs 15 residues. The CDR3 DNA reads TGTGCCATCAGTGAGGCGGCAGTCGAGAGCTATGGCTACACCTTC. Translation gives CAISEAAVESYGYTF.

V usage is TRBV5-6 and J usage is TRBJ1-1; D is possibly TRBD1 (5 bases). CDR3 size: 12 residues. The germline CDR1 and CDR2 sequences are SGHDT and YYEEEE. Trimming took off 0 bases at V and 11 bases at J, with 11 bases between the two ends. The CDR3 is CASSLGRVGAFF. Here the CDR3 DNA reads TGTGCCAGCAGCTTGGGCAGGGTGGGGGCTTTCTTT.

The V and J genes are TRBV18 and TRBJ1-2; D may be TRBD1 (6 bases). Trimming left V 6 bases short and J 2 bases short, with 10 bases between. CDR3 length: 13 amino acids. Germline V lookup: CDR1 KGHSH, CDR2 LQKENI. CDR3 residues: CASSLDSNYGYTF. CDR3 in DNA: TGTGCCAGCTCGCTGGACAGCAACTATGGCTACACCTTC.

The chain couples TRBV19 to TRBJ2-2; tentatively, D is TRBD1 (5 bases). The CDR3 is made up of 14 amino acids. Germline lookup yields CDR1 LNHDA and CDR2 SQIVND (reference sequence). The germline V and J ends were trimmed by 2 bases and 6 bases, with 10 bases remaining between them. The CDR3, as DNA: TGTGCCAGTAGTATACCAGGGTTGGCCGGGGAGCTGTTTTTT. Amino acids: CASSIPGLAGELFF.

The V call is TRBV10-3, the J call TRBJ2-7, with 8 positions matching TRBD2. Germline lookup yields CDR1 ENHRY and CDR2 SYGVKD. Germline trimming cut 6 bases from V and 2 bases from J; bases unmatched to any gene: 6. This CDR3 has 14 amino acids. CDR3 nucleotides: TGTGCCATCAGCCAACTAGCGGAAGCCTACGAGCAGTACTTC. This translates into CAISQLAEAYEQYF.

This clone was recorded only once. The chain couples TRBV10-3 to TRBJ1-3; 7 bases match TRBD1. Germline values: CDR1 ENHRY, CDR2 SYGVKD. The CDR3 is made up of 16 amino acids. Trimming removed 3 bases from V and 0 bases from J; junction bases left unmatched: 5. The CDR3 sequence: CAISEYGTASGNTIYF. The CDR3 DNA is TGTGCCATCAGTGAATACGGGACAGCCTCTGGAAACACCATATATTTT.

The chain employs TRBV6-6 and TRBJ2-1; 10 nucleotides agree with TRBD1. The germline gives CDR1 MNHNY, CDR2 SVGAGI (reference sequence). After removal of 0 bases from V and 6 bases from J, the junction contained 2 bases not matched to a gene. This CDR3 is 15 amino acids long. CDR3: CASSYSGTGANEQFF. The CDR3 bases are TGTGCCAGCAGTTACTCTGGGACAGGGGCCAATGAGCAGTTCTTC.

V and J are TRBV19 and TRBJ2-7; TRBD2 matches 10 bases. The ends lost 5 bases at V and 7 bases at J; junction bases unmatched: 5. The CDR3 has 13 amino acids. The germline V gene encodes CDR1 LNHDA and CDR2 SQIVND (reference sequence). CDR3 loop: CASSVSGGPEQYF. DNA for the CDR3: TGTGCCAGTAGTGTTAGCGGGGGGCCAGAGCAGTACTTC.

There are a few counts of this clone. This chain connects TRBV28 to TRBJ1-4, with D possibly matching TRBD1 (5 bases). Germline V gives CDR1 MDHEN, CDR2 SYDVKM. Trimming pared 2 bases from V and 0 bases from J, leaving 10 bases between. This CDR3 has 16 residues. The CDR3 sequence is CASSLPGGATNEKLFF. CDR3 nucleotides: TGTGCCAGCAGTTTACCGGGGGGTGCAACTAATGAAAAACTGTTTTTT. Full variable domain (missing parts from reference TRBV28 and TRBJ1-4): DVKVTQSSRYLVKRTGEKVFLECVQDMDHENMFWYRQDPGLGLRLIYFSYDVKMKEKGDIPEGYSVSREKKERFSLILESASTNQTSMYLCASSLPGGATNEKLFFGSGTQLSVL.

The V call is TRBV5-8, the J call TRBJ2-7, with TRBD2 as a possible D gene (5 bases). V was shortened by 2 bases and J by 2 bases, with 8 bases between the two germline ends. The CDR3 is 13 amino acids. Germline assignment: CDR1 SGHTS and CDR2 YDEGEE. CDR3 loop: CASSFRGTYEQYF. The CDR3 DNA follows: TGTGCCAGCAGCTTTCGGGGTACCTACGAGCAGTACTTC.

This sequence joins TRBV6-5 and TRBJ2-1; 9 positions agree with TRBD2. The CDR3 is made up of 14 amino acids. V dropped 5 bases and J dropped 7; count of bases not matched to a gene: 6. Germline CDR1 and CDR2: MNHEY and SVGAGI. The CDR3 reads CASSQPGLANEQFF. The CDR3 DNA is TGTGCCAGCAGTCAACCGGGACTAGCAAATGAGCAGTTCTTC.

The V call is TRBV4-2, the J call TRBJ2-1; D is perhaps TRBD2 (6 bases). CDR1 and CDR2 from the germline V gene are LGHNA and YNFKEQ. V was cut by 3 bases and J by 7 bases, with 16 bases left in between. This CDR3 is built from 15 residues. The CDR3 DNA is TGTGCCAGCAGCCACCTAACGGAGGGCCTTAATGAGCAGTTCTTC. Translation gives CASSHLTEGLNEQFF.

The chain couples TRBV7-2 to TRBJ2-1; 11 bases map to TRBD2. V dropped 1 base and J dropped 3; count of bases not matched to a gene: 11. The CDR3 contains 19 residues. CDR1 is SGHTA and CDR2 is FQGNSA in the germline V gene. The CDR3 bases are TGTGCCAGCAGCTTAGGGAGGAAGGTAGCGGGAGGGAGCTACAATGAGCAGTTCTTC. Its protein product is CASSLGRKVAGGSYNEQFF.

This rearrangement joins TRBV10-2 to TRBJ2-7; TRBD2 aligns across 8 bases. V shed 3 bases and J 0 bases; nucleotides not matched to a gene: 7. The V gene's germline CDR1 is WSHSY and CDR2 SAAADI. The CDR3 extends over 16 amino acids. This chain's CDR3 is CASSDLSGKPSYEQYF. CDR3 DNA: TGCGCCAGCAGTGACCTTAGCGGGAAACCCTCCTACGAGCAGTACTTC.

J is TRBJ1-1 and V is TRBV7-3; the D is unclear. Germline assignment: CDR1 SGHTA and CDR2 FQGTGA. Between the trimmed V and J ends, which lost 5 bases and 0 bases, there was a span of 13 bases. This CDR3 spans 15 amino acids. The CDR3 DNA is TGTGCCAGCAGCCCACACAGTACCATGAACACTGAAGCTTTCTTT. This sequence encodes CASSPHSTMNTEAFF.

V is TRBV4-2 and J is TRBJ1-4, with unresolved D. From germline, CDR1 is LGHNA and CDR2 YNFKEQ. V was trimmed by 1 base and J by 5 bases, leaving 8 bases between them. This CDR3 region has 14 residues. The chain's CDR3 is CASSQVQQNEKLFF. The CDR3 coding sequence is TGTGCCAGCAGCCAAGTACAGCAAAATGAAAAACTGTTTTTT.